This entry is about one T cell receptor beta chain. Its target is not known. A read error may be the cause here, since a much bigger clone is one base away. This entry is derived from a study of T cell repertoires in cytomegalovirus infection. Whole-study results and caveats: Dominant in the ex vivo response were TCR beta clonotypes restricted by HLA-C and specific for CMV.

TCRdb processed the reads anew with MiXCR; each CDR3 protein has one entry. Of approximately 400,000 distinct CDR3 sequences in the sample, approximately 30% were seen once. The CDR3 is 14 residues long. The germline gives CDR1 MDHEN, CDR2 SYDVKM. Trimming shortened V by 8 bases and J by 9 bases, and 20 bases separated the two germline ends. The V gene is TRBV28, the J gene TRBJ2-1, with D possibly being TRBD2 (6 bases). The TCR was taken from a human donor in good health (CMV status not recorded). Some clones in this sample may be carry-over from other donors' samples. Source material: PBMCs. DNA of the CDR3: TGTGCCAGCTTTGGGGGAGCGGGTTTGGGTGAGCAGTTCTTC. It yields the protein CASFGGAGLGEQFF.